Described below is a single T cell receptor beta chain sequence and its context. The sample belongs to a study of blood T cell repertoires in COVID-19. CDR1 is MNHEY and CDR2 is SMNVEV in the germline V gene (reference sequence). Losses at the gene ends were 6 bases for V and 1 base for J; bases not matched to a gene: 3. This CDR3 is 14 amino acids long. The method was immunoSEQ multiplex PCR; TCRdb's version includes in-frame clones alone and lacks a portion of them. The sample records approximately 470,000 clones, 80% to 90% being singletons. V is TRBV27 and J is TRBJ2-3, with 8 bases identical to TRBD2. The receptor was derived from a human donor in a cohort sampled during active COVID-19. The sample was peripheral blood. The CDR3 loop reads CASSATSGTDTQYF. The CDR3 coding sequence is TGTGCCAGCAGCGCGACTAGCGGCACAGATACGCAGTATTTT.